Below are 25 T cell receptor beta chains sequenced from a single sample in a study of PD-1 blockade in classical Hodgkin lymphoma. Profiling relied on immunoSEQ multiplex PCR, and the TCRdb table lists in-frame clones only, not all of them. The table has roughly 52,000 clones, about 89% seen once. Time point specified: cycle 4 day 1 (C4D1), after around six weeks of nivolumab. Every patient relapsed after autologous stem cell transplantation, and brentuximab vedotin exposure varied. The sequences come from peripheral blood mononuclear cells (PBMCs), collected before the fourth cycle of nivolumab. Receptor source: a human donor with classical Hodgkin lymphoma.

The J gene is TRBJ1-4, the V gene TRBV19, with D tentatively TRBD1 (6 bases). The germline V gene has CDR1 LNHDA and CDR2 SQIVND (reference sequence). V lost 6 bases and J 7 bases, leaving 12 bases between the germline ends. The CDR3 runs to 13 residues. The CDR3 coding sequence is TGTGCCAGTAGCACAGGGCACAGTGAAAAACTGTTTTTT. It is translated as CASSTGHSEKLFF.

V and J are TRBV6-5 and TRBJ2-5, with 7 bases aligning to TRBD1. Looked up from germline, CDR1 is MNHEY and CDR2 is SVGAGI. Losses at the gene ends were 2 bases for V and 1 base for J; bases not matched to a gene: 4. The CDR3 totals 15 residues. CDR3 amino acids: CASSYRGQSQETQYF. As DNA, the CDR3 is TGTGCCAGCAGTTACAGGGGACAGAGCCAAGAGACCCAGTACTTC.

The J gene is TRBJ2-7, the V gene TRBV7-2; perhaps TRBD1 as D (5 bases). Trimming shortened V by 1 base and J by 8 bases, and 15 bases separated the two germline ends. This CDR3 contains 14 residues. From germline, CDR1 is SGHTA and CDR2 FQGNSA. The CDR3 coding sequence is TGTGCCAGCAGCTTAGACAGGACACCTACGAAGCAGTACTTC. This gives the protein CASSLDRTPTKQYF. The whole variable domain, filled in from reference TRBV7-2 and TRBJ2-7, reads GAGVSQSPSNKVTEKGKDVELRCDPISGHTALYWYRQSLGQGLEFLIYFQGNSAPDKSGLPSDRFSAERTGGSVSTLTIQRTQQEDSAVYLCASSLDRTPTKQYFGPGTRLTVT.

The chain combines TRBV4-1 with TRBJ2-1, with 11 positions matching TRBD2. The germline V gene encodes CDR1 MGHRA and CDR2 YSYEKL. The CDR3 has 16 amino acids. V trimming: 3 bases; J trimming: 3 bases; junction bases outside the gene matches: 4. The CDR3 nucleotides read TGCGCCAGCAGCCACCAACTAGCGGGGGACTACAATGAGCAGTTCTTC. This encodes CASSHQLAGDYNEQFF.

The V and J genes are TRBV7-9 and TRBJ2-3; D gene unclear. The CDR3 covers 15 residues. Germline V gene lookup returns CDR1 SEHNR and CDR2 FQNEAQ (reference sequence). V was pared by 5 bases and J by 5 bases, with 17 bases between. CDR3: CASSPRPTGRDTQYF. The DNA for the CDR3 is TGTGCCAGCAGCCCCCGTCCAACGGGCCGAGATACGCAGTATTTT.

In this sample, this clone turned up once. The CDR3 nucleotides read TGTGCCATCAGGCCGGGACAGGGGCCCTACAATGAGCAGTTCTTC. It yields the protein CAIRPGQGPYNEQFF. The rearrangement joins TRBV10-3 to TRBJ2-1, with TRBD1 identical over 10 bases. Germline CDR1 is ENHRY and CDR2 is SYGVKD. The trim removed 6 bases at V and 2 bases at J, leaving 4 bases unmatched. The CDR3 contains 15 residues.

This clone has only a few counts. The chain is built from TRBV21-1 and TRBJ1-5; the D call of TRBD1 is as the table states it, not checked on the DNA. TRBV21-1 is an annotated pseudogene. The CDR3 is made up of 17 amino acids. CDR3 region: CASSKEEDRVNNQPQHF. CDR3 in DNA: TGTGCCAGCAGCAAAGAGGAAGACAGGGTGAACAATCAGCCCCAGCATTTT.

This chain's CDR3 is CASSSDRGSEQFF. CDR3 coding DNA: TGTGCCAGCAGCTCCGACAGGGGTAGTGAGCAGTTCTTC. The gene calls are TRBV7-3 and TRBJ2-1; 8 bases line up with TRBD1. The CDR3 is 13 residues long. Germline assignment: CDR1 SGHTA and CDR2 FQGTGA. V trimming: 4 bases; J trimming: 9 bases; junction bases outside the gene matches: 5.

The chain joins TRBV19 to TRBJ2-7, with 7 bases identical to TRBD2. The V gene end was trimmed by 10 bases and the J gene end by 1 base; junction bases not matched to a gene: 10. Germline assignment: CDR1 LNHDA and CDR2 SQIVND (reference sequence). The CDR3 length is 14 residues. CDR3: CATSRASGSYEQYF. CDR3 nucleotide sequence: TGTGCCACCTCCCGGGCTAGCGGTTCCTACGAGCAGTACTTC. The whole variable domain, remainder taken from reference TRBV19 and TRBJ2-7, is DGGITQSPKYLFRKEGQNVTLSCEQNLNHDAMYWYRQDPGQGLRLIYYSQIVNDFQKGDIAEGYSVSREKKESFPLTVTSAQKNPTAFYLCATSRASGSYEQYFGPGTRLTVT.

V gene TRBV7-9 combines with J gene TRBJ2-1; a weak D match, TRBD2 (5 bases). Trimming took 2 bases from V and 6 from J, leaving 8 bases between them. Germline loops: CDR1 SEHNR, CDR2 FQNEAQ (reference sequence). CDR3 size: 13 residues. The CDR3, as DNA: TGTGCCAGCAGCTTATCTCGGGGCAATGAGCAGTTCTTC. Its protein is CASSLSRGNEQFF.

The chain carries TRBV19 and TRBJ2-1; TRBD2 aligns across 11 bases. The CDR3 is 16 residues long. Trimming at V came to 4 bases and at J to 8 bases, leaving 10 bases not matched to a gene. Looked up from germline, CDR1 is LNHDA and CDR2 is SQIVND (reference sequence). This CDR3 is CASSTLLAGEDYEQFF. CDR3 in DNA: TGTGCCAGTAGTACCCTACTAGCGGGAGAGGACTATGAGCAGTTCTTC.

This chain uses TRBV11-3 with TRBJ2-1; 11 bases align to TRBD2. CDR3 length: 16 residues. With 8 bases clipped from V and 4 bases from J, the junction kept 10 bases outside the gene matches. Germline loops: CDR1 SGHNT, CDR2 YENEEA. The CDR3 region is CASPPLAGGRYNEQFF. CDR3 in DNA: TGTGCCAGCCCACCCTTAGCGGGAGGGAGATACAATGAGCAGTTCTTC.

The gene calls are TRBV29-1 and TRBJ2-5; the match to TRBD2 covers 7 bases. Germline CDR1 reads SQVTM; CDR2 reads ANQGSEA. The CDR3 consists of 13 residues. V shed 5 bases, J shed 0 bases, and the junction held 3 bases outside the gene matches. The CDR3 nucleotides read TGCAGCGTTAACGGGGGGTACCAAGAGACCCAGTACTTC. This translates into CSVNGGYQETQYF. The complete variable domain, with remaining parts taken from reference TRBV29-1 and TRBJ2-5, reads SAVISQKPSRDICQRGTSLTIQCQVDSQVTMMFWYRQQPGQSLTLIATANQGSEATYESGFVIDKFPISRPNLTFSTLTVSNMSPEDSSIYLCSVNGGYQETQYFGPGTRLLVL.

DNA of the CDR3: TGTGCCAGCAGCTCGACTAGCGGAAAGGGCGCCGGGGAGCTGTTTTTT. It encodes CASSSTSGKGAGELFF. This chain joins TRBV7-9 and TRBJ2-2, with 9 bases aligning to TRBD2. Trimming removed 4 bases from V and 6 bases from J; junction bases left unmatched: 9. The CDR3 is 16 residues long. Germline V gives CDR1 SEHNR, CDR2 FQNEAQ (reference sequence).

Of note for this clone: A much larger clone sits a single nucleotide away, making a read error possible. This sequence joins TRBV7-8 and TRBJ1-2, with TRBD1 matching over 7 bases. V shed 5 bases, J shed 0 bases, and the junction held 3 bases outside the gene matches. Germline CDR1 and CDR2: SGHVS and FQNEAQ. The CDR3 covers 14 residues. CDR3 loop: CASSTGTANYGYTF. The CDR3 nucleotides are TGTGCCAGCAGCACCGGGACAGCTAACTATGGCTACACCTTC.

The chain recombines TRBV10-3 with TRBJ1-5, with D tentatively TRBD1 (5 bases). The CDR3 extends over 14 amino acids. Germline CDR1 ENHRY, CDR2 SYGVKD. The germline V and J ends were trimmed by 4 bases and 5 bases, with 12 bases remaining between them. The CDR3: CAISGVGTDQPQHF. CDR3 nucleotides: TGTGCCATCAGTGGGGTAGGGACGGATCAGCCCCAGCATTTT.

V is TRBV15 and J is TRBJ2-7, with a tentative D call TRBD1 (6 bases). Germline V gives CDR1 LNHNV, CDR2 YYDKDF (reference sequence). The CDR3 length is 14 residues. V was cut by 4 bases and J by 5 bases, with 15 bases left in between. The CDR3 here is CATSTRQEEDEQYF. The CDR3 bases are TGTGCCACCAGCACCCGACAGGAGGAGGACGAGCAGTACTTC.

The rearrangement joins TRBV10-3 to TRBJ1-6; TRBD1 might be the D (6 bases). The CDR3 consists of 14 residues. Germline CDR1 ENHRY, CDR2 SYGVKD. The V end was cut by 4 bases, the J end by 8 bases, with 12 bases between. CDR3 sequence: CAISAEGGDSPLHF. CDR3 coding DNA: TGTGCCATCAGTGCGGAAGGGGGAGATTCACCCCTCCACTTT.

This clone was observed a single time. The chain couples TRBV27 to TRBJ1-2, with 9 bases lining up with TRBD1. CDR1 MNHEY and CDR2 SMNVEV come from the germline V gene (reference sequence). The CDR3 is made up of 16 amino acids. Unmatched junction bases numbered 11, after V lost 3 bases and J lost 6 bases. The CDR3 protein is CASSFRRDRVFDGYTF. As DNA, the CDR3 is TGTGCCAGCAGTTTCCGCCGGGACAGGGTTTTCGATGGCTACACCTTC.

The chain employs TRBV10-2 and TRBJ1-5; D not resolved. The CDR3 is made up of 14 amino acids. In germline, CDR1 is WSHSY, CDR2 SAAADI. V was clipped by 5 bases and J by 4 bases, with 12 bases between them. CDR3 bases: TGCGCCAGCAGTTCTGGCCGGGATAATCAGCCCCAGCATTTT. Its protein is CASSSGRDNQPQHF.

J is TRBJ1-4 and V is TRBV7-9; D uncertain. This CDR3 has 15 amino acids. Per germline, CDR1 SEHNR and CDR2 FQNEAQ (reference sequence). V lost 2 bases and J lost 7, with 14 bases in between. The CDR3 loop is CASSLSLSGSEKLFF. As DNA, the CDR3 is TGTGCCAGCAGCTTAAGCTTGAGCGGTAGTGAAAAACTGTTTTTT. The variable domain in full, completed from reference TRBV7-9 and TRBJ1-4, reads DTGVSQNPRHKITKRGQNVTFRCDPISEHNRLYWYRQTLGQGPEFLTYFQNEAQLEKSRLLSDRFSAERPKGSFSTLEIQRTEQGDSAMYLCASSLSLSGSEKLFFGSGTQLSVL.

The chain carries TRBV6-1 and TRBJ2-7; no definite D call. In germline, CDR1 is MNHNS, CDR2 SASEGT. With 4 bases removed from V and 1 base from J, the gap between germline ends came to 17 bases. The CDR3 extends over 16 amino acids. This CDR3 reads CASSGVPGGESYEQYF. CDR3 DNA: TGTGCCAGCAGTGGCGTACCGGGTGGTGAGTCCTACGAGCAGTACTTC.

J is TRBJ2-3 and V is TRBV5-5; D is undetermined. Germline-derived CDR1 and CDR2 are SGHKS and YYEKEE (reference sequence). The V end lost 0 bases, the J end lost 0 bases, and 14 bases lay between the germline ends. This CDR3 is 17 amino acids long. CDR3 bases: TGTGCCAGCAGCTTGGCAGTAAGGGATCCTAGCACAGATACGCAGTATTTT. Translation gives CASSLAVRDPSTDTQYF.

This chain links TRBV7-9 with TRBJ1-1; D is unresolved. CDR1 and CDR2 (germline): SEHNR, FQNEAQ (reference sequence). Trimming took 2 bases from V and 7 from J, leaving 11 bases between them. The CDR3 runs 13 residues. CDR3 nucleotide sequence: TGTGCCAGCAGCTTAACGGGAGGTTATGAAGCTTTCTTT. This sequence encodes CASSLTGGYEAFF.

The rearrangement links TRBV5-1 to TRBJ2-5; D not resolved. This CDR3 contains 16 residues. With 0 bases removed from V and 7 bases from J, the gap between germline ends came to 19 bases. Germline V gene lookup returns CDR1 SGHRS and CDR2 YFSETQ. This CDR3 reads CASSLVDIGQGGTQYF. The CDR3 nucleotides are TGCGCCAGCAGCTTGGTTGACATAGGGCAAGGTGGGACCCAGTACTTC.